The rows below give T cell receptor beta chains drawn from one sample of a study of response to subunit inactivated influenza vaccine. TCRdb re-called the RT-PCR reads through MiXCR, storing one row per CDR3 protein. The profile shows more than 450,000 distinct CDR3 sequences, 12% of them singletons. This specimen consisted of PBMCs from blood, obtained on the day of vaccination. These receptors came from a man aged 45-65 years who received an inactivated influenza vaccine. CDR3s include the opening cysteine and the closing phenylalanine or tryptophan. The D gene is left open where the match is weak. Clone sizes are given selectively: once, few, many, or a class where the clone is expanded.

CDR3 DNA: TGTGCCAGCAGCTCCGAAGTAGGGACAGGGAGACGCGAAGCTTTCTTT
CDR3 protein: CASSSEVGTGRREAFF
D gene: TRBD1
J gene: TRBJ1-1
clone size: .
V gene: TRBV7-2

CDR3 DNA: TGCAGTGCTAGACAGAACATGAACACTGAAGCTTTCTTT
CDR3 protein: CSARQNMNTEAFF
D gene: .
J gene: TRBJ1-1
clone size: .
V gene: TRBV20-1

CDR3 DNA: TGTGCCAGCAGTGAACAGGGGGCCCTCTTTAATGAGCAGTTCTTC
CDR3 protein: CASSEQGALFNEQFF
D gene: TRBD1
J gene: TRBJ2-1
clone size: few
V gene: TRBV2

CDR3 DNA: TGTGCCAGCAGTTTAGCCCCGAGGTCCTACGAGCAGTACTTC
CDR3 protein: CASSLAPRSYEQYF
D gene: .
J gene: TRBJ2-7
clone size: .
V gene: TRBV12-3/TRBV12-4

CDR3 DNA: TGTGCCAGCAGCTTTAACAGGGGATGGAGTGGCTACACCTTC
CDR3 protein: CASSFNRGWSGYTF
D gene: TRBD1
J gene: TRBJ1-2
clone size: few
V gene: TRBV7-2

CDR3 DNA: TGTGCCAGCAGCCAAGGCCTTGCGGTGGATACGCAGTATTTT
CDR3 protein: CASSQGLAVDTQYF
D gene: .
J gene: TRBJ2-3
clone size: .
V gene: TRBV3-1

CDR3 DNA: TGTGCCAGCAGACCGGGACGGAAGAACAATGAGCAGTTCTTC
CDR3 protein: CASRPGRKNNEQFF
D gene: .
J gene: TRBJ2-1
clone size: many
V gene: TRBV12-3/TRBV12-4

CDR3 DNA: TGTGCCAGCAGTTTATTGTGGGGACTAGCGGGGAACGAGCAGTTCTTC
CDR3 protein: CASSLLWGLAGNEQFF
D gene: TRBD2
J gene: TRBJ2-1
clone size: .
V gene: TRBV27

CDR3 DNA: TGTGCCAGCAGCTTGGCCCTGAAGGCCTACGAGCAGTACTTC
CDR3 protein: CASSLALKAYEQYF
D gene: .
J gene: TRBJ2-7
clone size: .
V gene: TRBV5-6

CDR3 DNA: TGTGCCAGCCTATACCAACCGGACTCAGCCTACGAGCAGTACTTC
CDR3 protein: CASLYQPDSAYEQYF
D gene: .
J gene: TRBJ2-7
clone size: few
V gene: TRBV6-1

CDR3 DNA: TGCGCCAGCAGAAAGGGGGGAACTAATGAAAAACTGTTTTTT
CDR3 protein: CASRKGGTNEKLFF
D gene: .
J gene: TRBJ1-4
clone size: many
V gene: TRBV5-1

CDR3 DNA: TGTGCCAGCAGTTCGCTGGTCTCTAGCGGGTTCCCAGATACGCAGTATTTT
CDR3 protein: CASSSLVSSGFPDTQYF
D gene: TRBD2
J gene: TRBJ2-3
clone size: many
V gene: TRBV12-3/TRBV12-4

CDR3 DNA: TGCGCCAGCAGCACAGTAGGTTACCAAGAGACCCAGTACTTC
CDR3 protein: CASSTVGYQETQYF
D gene: .
J gene: TRBJ2-5
clone size: .
V gene: TRBV4-1

CDR3 DNA: TGTGCCAGCAGCTTGGCCAGGACAGGGTTATACTTTGGGGCCAACGTCCTGACTTTC
CDR3 protein: CASSLARTGLYFGANVLTF
D gene: TRBD1
J gene: TRBJ2-6
clone size: .
V gene: TRBV5-6

CDR3 DNA: TGCAGTGCTGTACCGGGACAGGGAGAAAACTTTTACACCGGGGAGCTGTTTTTT
CDR3 protein: CSAVPGQGENFYTGELFF
D gene: TRBD1
J gene: TRBJ2-2
clone size: few
V gene: TRBV20-1

CDR3 DNA: TGCGCCAGCAGCGCACGGATCTCCTACGAGCAGTACTTC
CDR3 protein: CASSARISYEQYF
D gene: .
J gene: TRBJ2-7
clone size: few
V gene: TRBV4-3

CDR3 DNA: TGCGCCAGCAGCTTGGCCTTGGTTAGCGGGGAGGCAGATACGCAGTATTTT
CDR3 protein: CASSLALVSGEADTQYF
D gene: TRBD2
J gene: TRBJ2-3
clone size: .
V gene: TRBV5-1

CDR3 DNA: TGTGCCAGCAGCTTAGGACCGGGCCCTAATTCACCCCTCCACTTT
CDR3 protein: CASSLGPGPNSPLHF
D gene: .
J gene: TRBJ1-6
clone size: few
V gene: TRBV7-9

CDR3 DNA: TGCGCCAGCAGCCCTGTACAGGGTTCAGGACAGCCCCAGCATTTT
CDR3 protein: CASSPVQGSGQPQHF
D gene: .
J gene: TRBJ1-5
clone size: few
V gene: TRBV4-1

CDR3 DNA: TGTGCCAGCAGTCAGGACTCGAGCTCCTACAATGAGCAGTTCTTC
CDR3 protein: CASSQDSSSYNEQFF
D gene: .
J gene: TRBJ2-1
clone size: many
V gene: TRBV7-7

CDR3 DNA: TGCGCCAGCAGCGCCCAGGGGGCGCGGGAAGCTTTCTTT
CDR3 protein: CASSAQGAREAFF
D gene: TRBD1
J gene: TRBJ1-1
clone size: few
V gene: TRBV5-1

CDR3 DNA: TGTGCCAGCAGCGTAGATCGGTGGCAAGAGACCCAGTACTTC
CDR3 protein: CASSVDRWQETQYF
D gene: .
J gene: TRBJ2-5
clone size: few
V gene: TRBV9

CDR3 DNA: TGTGCCAGCAGTGAACCCGGGACAAGACCTGGGGCCAACGTCCTGACTTTC
CDR3 protein: CASSEPGTRPGANVLTF
D gene: .
J gene: TRBJ2-6
clone size: .
V gene: TRBV25-1

CDR3 DNA: TGCAGTGCTAGAGTGCAGACAGGGTTTGAGGGGGAGCAGTACTTC
CDR3 protein: CSARVQTGFEGEQYF
D gene: TRBD1
J gene: TRBJ2-7
clone size: few
V gene: TRBV20-1

CDR3 DNA: TGCGCCAGCAGCAAGGATAGCGGGAAGACCTACAATGAGCAGTTCTTC
CDR3 protein: CASSKDSGKTYNEQFF
D gene: TRBD2
J gene: TRBJ2-1
clone size: many
V gene: TRBV5-1

CDR3 DNA: TGTGCCAGCAGTTTGTTCGCGGGAGGGCGCAATGAGCAGTTCTTC
CDR3 protein: CASSLFAGGRNEQFF
D gene: TRBD2
J gene: TRBJ2-1
clone size: many
V gene: TRBV27

CDR3 DNA: TGCAGTGCTAGAGATTCCCTACTAGCGAGAAAGGCAGATACGCAGTATTTT
CDR3 protein: CSARDSLLARKADTQYF
D gene: TRBD2
J gene: TRBJ2-3
clone size: few
V gene: TRBV20-1

CDR3 DNA: TGTGCCATCAGTGAATCGGCCTCCGAGCAGTACTTC
CDR3 protein: CAISESASEQYF
D gene: .
J gene: TRBJ2-7
clone size: few
V gene: TRBV10-3

CDR3 DNA: TGCGCCAGCAGCTCGACCCTGACCGGGGGCTACACCTTC
CDR3 protein: CASSSTLTGGYTF
D gene: .
J gene: TRBJ1-2
clone size: .
V gene: TRBV5-1

CDR3 DNA: TGTGCCAGCAGCCAAGGAGTTTACTCTGGGGCCAACGTCCTGACTTTC
CDR3 protein: CASSQGVYSGANVLTF
D gene: .
J gene: TRBJ2-6
clone size: .
V gene: TRBV7-6